Each of the 29 T cell receptor beta chains below was sequenced from the same sample in a study of human T cells and chemical hapten exposure. Each CDR3 protein gets one entry after TCRdb re-called the RACE reads with MiXCR. This table has 85,000 to 95,000 distinct CDR3 sequences, approximately 9% appearing once. Documented time point: healthy volunteer bleed at 2 weeks. Total RNA was isolated from whole blood that had not been fractionated. Sequencing was carried out using whole blood. These receptors originate from a female donor in good health. Some clones in this sample may be carry-over from other donors' samples.

This clonotype was seen only a few times. The chain recombines TRBV7-2 with TRBJ2-5, with D tentatively TRBD2 (6 bases). The CDR3 runs 15 residues. The V and J ends lost 1 base and 9 bases respectively, with 18 bases between them. From germline, CDR1 is SGHTA and CDR2 FQGNSA. This CDR3 reads CASSLGEAAGRPQYF. The CDR3 bases are TGTGCCAGCAGCTTAGGAGAGGCGGCAGGGAGGCCCCAGTACTTC.

This clonotype was seen many times. The J gene is TRBJ1-2, the V gene TRBV7-3; the D gene is possibly TRBD1 (6 bases). Trimming removed 1 base at V and 5 bases at J, with 8 bases between. Germline V CDR1 and CDR2: SGHTA, FQGTGA. The CDR3 consists of 13 residues. The CDR3 DNA is TGTGCCAGCAGCTTAAGCAGGGGTTATGGCTACACCTTC. This encodes CASSLSRGYGYTF. The full variable domain, in which reference TRBV7-3 and TRBJ1-2 provide the parts outside the CDR3, is GAGVSQTPSNKVTEKGKYVELRCDPISGHTALYWYRQSLGQGPEFLIYFQGTGAADDSGLPNDRFFAVRPEGSVSTLKIQRTERGDSAVYLCASSLSRGYGYTFGSGTRLTVV.

This clonotype has a count of ten or more. V is TRBV5-6 and J is TRBJ2-1; D remains unclear. Germline CDR1 and CDR2: SGHDT and YYEEEE. Between the trimmed V and J ends, which lost 4 bases and 0 bases, there was a span of 8 bases. This CDR3 contains 14 residues. CDR3 sequence reads: CASSPISSYNEQFF. CDR3 nucleotides: TGTGCCAGCAGCCCCATAAGCTCCTACAATGAGCAGTTCTTC.

This clonotype was observed a few times. The J gene is TRBJ2-5, the V gene TRBV6-2 or TRBV6-3; possibly TRBD2 for D (5 bases). Germline assignment: CDR1 MNHEY and CDR2 SVGEGT. The CDR3 covers 12 residues. The CDR3 bases are TGTGCTTCGGGGAAAACACAAGAGACCCAGTACTTC. Translated, it gives CASGKTQETQYF.

V is TRBV28 and J is TRBJ2-1, with D possibly matching TRBD1 (5 bases). This CDR3 is built from 16 residues. The ends were cut back, 6 bases at V and 6 bases at J, with 21 bases in the middle. In germline, CDR1 is MDHEN, CDR2 SYDVKM. The CDR3 here is CASRYTPYGRANEQFF. As DNA, the CDR3 is TGTGCCAGCAGATACACCCCCTATGGCAGGGCCAATGAGCAGTTCTTC.

This clonotype turned up a few times. The chain combines TRBV24-1 with TRBJ2-7, with D possibly being TRBD1 (6 bases). Germline V lookup: CDR1 KGHDR, CDR2 SFDVKD. Trimming removed 4 bases from V and 4 bases from J, with 10 bases in between. The CDR3 is made up of 13 amino acids. CDR3 sequence (DNA): TGTGCCACCAGTGAACAGGGTCGGTACGAGCAGTACTTC. Residues: CATSEQGRYEQYF.

V gene TRBV2 combines with J gene TRBJ2-2; D remains ambiguous. The CDR3 extends over 14 amino acids. CDR1 is SNHLY and CDR2 is FYNNEI in the germline V gene. V was shortened by 3 bases and J by 1 base, with 6 bases between the two germline ends. CDR3 loop: CASSDLGNTGELFF. CDR3 bases: TGTGCCAGCAGTGATCTAGGGAACACCGGGGAGCTGTTTTTT.

The V and J genes are TRBV14 and TRBJ1-1, with 8 bases matching TRBD1. V was clipped by 3 bases and J by 5 bases; unmatched bases: 11. The length of the CDR3 is 16 residues. Germline assignment: CDR1 SGHDN and CDR2 FVKESK. In DNA form, the CDR3 reads TGTGCCAGCAGCCATCTGTACAGGGGGTATAGTACTGAAGCTTTCTTT. Protein product: CASSHLYRGYSTEAFF.

In its sample, this clonotype was seen a few times. The CDR3 DNA is TGTGCCAGCAGTTCCATTGGGACGCTCGGCGGGCAGTTCTTC. This sequence encodes CASSSIGTLGGQFF. The genes are TRBV6-2 or TRBV6-3 and TRBJ2-1; D tentatively fits TRBD1 or TRBD2 (5 bases each). This CDR3 region has 14 residues. CDR1 and CDR2 (germline): MNHEY, SVGEGT. V lost 4 bases and J 12 bases, leaving 19 bases between the germline ends.

The chain recombines TRBV6-2 or TRBV6-3 with TRBJ1-5; the D gene is possibly TRBD1 (5 bases). Trimming stripped 2 bases from V and 4 bases from J, with 9 bases between. The germline gives CDR1 MNHEY, CDR2 SVGEGT. The CDR3 length is 14 residues. CDR3 in amino acids: CASSYGTANQPQHF. In nucleotides, the CDR3 is TGTGCCAGCAGTTACGGGACGGCGAATCAGCCCCAGCATTTT.

V and J are TRBV5-1 and TRBJ2-3; D is unclear. V was trimmed by 0 bases and J by 0 bases, leaving 8 bases between them. The germline V gene has CDR1 SGHRS and CDR2 YFSETQ. This CDR3 has 15 amino acids. DNA of the CDR3: TGCGCCAGCAGCTTGGAGGCTCCTAGCACAGATACGCAGTATTTT. It specifies CASSLEAPSTDTQYF.

Worth noting for this clonotype: One base away lies a much larger clone, so this may be a sequencing read error. This rearrangement joins TRBV29-1 to TRBJ1-2, with 7 bases that match TRBD1. This CDR3 is built from 13 residues. CDR1 is SQVTM, CDR2 ANQGSEA, per germline. The junction had 14 bases not matched to a gene; V was cut back by 6 bases and J by 10 bases. CDR3 bases: TGCAGCGTCCTTCTTCCAGGGGGGGGTGTCTACACCTTC. Amino acids: CSVLLPGGGVYTF.

The chain couples TRBV7-2 to TRBJ2-2; unclear D gene. V lost 5 bases, J lost 1 base, and 5 bases lay in between. This CDR3 has 13 amino acids. The V gene's germline CDR1 is SGHTA and CDR2 FQGNSA. The CDR3 DNA sequence: TGTGCCAGCAGCCCTAGGAACACCGGGGAGCTGTTTTTT. Amino acids: CASSPRNTGELFF. The full variable domain, in which reference TRBV7-2 and TRBJ2-2 provide the parts outside the CDR3, is GAGVSQSPSNKVTEKGKDVELRCDPISGHTALYWYRQSLGQGLEFLIYFQGNSAPDKSGLPSDRFSAERTGGSVSTLTIQRTQQEDSAVYLCASSPRNTGELFFGEGSRLTVL.

The rearrangement joins TRBV9 to TRBJ2-1; unclear D gene. CDR3 length: 13 amino acids. Per the germline V gene, CDR1 is SGDLS and CDR2 is YYNGEE. Trimming shortened V by 2 bases and J by 4 bases, and 7 bases separated the two germline ends. As DNA, the CDR3 is TGTGCCAGCAGCGTCACGGATTACAATGAGCAGTTCTTC. It encodes CASSVTDYNEQFF.

In this sample, this clonotype turned up a few times. The V call is TRBV29-1, the J call TRBJ1-2; D gene unclear. With 1 base removed from V and 4 bases from J, the gap between germline ends came to 13 bases. Per the germline V gene, CDR1 is SQVTM and CDR2 is ANQGSEA. The CDR3 is 14 residues long. The CDR3 bases are TGCAGCGTTGAAGCGGACCGTGCACTCTATGGCTACACCTTC. This codes for CSVEADRALYGYTF.

This clonotype was found many times. This chain connects TRBV11-2 to TRBJ2-5; 8 bases match TRBD2. Per the germline V gene, CDR1 is SGHAT and CDR2 is FQNNGV. This CDR3 has 14 residues. V was clipped by 5 bases and J by 13 bases; unmatched bases: 15. The CDR3: CASSERGLGGHSYF. The CDR3 region has the DNA TGTGCCAGCAGCGAGCGGGGGCTGGGCGGCCATTCGTACTTC.

This clonotype was detected once. A read error may explain this, as a much larger clone is one base away. The rearrangement uses TRBV12-3 or TRBV12-4 and TRBJ2-3; TRBD2 aligns across 11 bases. V shed 6 bases, J shed 3 bases, and the junction held 8 bases outside the gene matches. This CDR3 is 16 amino acids long. CDR3 nucleotide sequence: TGTGCCAGCAGCGGAACTAGCGGGAGTACGACAGATACGCAGTATTTT. This translates into CASSGTSGSTTDTQYF.

The chain has TRBV25-1 and TRBJ2-5; D is unresolved. Between the trimmed V and J ends, which lost 1 base and 1 base, there was a span of 4 bases. This CDR3 has 13 amino acids. In germline, CDR1 is MGHDK, CDR2 SYGVNS. The CDR3 here is CASSEFLQETQYF. The CDR3 nucleotides are TGTGCCAGCAGTGAATTTCTCCAAGAGACCCAGTACTTC.

This clonotype was observed at least ten times. The chain combines TRBV28 with TRBJ2-7; possible D gene TRBD2, 5 bases. The CDR3 is 11 residues long. The germline V gene encodes CDR1 MDHEN and CDR2 SYDVKM. V was pared by 6 bases and J by 3 bases, with 6 bases between. The CDR3 spells CASRTSYEQYF. In DNA form, the CDR3 reads TGTGCCAGCAGAACTAGCTACGAGCAGTACTTC.

This clonotype was observed at least ten times. The chain employs TRBV27 and TRBJ2-1; 7 bases line up with TRBD2. There are 16 residues in the CDR3. The V gene end was trimmed by 1 base and the J gene end by 4 bases; junction bases not matched to a gene: 7. Germline-derived CDR1 and CDR2 are MNHEY and SMNVEV (reference sequence). The CDR3 nucleotides read TGTGCCAGCAGTTTATTGGGGGGAGGGCGTTACAATGAGCAGTTCTTC. As protein: CASSLLGGGRYNEQFF.

In its sample, this clonotype was seen many times. This chain connects TRBV12-3 or TRBV12-4 to TRBJ2-2, with D maybe TRBD2 (6 bases). This CDR3 has 13 residues. Trimming shortened V by 4 bases and J by 6 bases, and 9 bases separated the two germline ends. Here the CDR3 DNA reads TGTGCCAGCAGTTCAACTAGCTCCGGGGAGCTGTTTTTT. Protein: CASSSTSSGELFF.

This clonotype came up a few times. The rearrangement links TRBV7-3 to TRBJ2-3; D gene ambiguous. The CDR3 covers 17 residues. Germline CDR1 and CDR2: SGHTA and FQGTGA. With 5 bases removed from V and 4 bases from J, the gap between germline ends came to 22 bases. The CDR3 here is CASSPQGLGLGADTQYF. The CDR3 DNA is TGTGCCAGCAGCCCACAAGGTCTGGGCCTTGGTGCAGATACGCAGTATTTT. The full variable domain, completed using reference TRBV7-3 and TRBJ2-3, is GAGVSQTPSNKVTEKGKYVELRCDPISGHTALYWYRQSLGQGPEFLIYFQGTGAADDSGLPNDRFFAVRPEGSVSTLKIQRTERGDSAVYLCASSPQGLGLGADTQYFGPGTRLTVL.

This clonotype was found a few times. V and J are TRBV3-1 and TRBJ1-6; TRBD1 is a possible D gene (5 bases). This CDR3 contains 15 residues. With 4 bases removed from V and 10 bases from J, the gap between germline ends came to 17 bases. From germline, CDR1 is LGHDT and CDR2 YNNKEL (reference sequence). The CDR3 spells CASSPGSGRGSPLHF. As DNA, the CDR3 is TGTGCCAGCAGCCCAGGATCAGGAAGGGGATCACCCCTCCACTTT.

This clonotype was counted at least ten times. The V and J genes are TRBV6-6 and TRBJ1-4, with 7 bases fitting TRBD1. Germline trimming cut 6 bases from V and 7 bases from J; bases unmatched to any gene: 5. Germline V gene lookup returns CDR1 MNHNY and CDR2 SVGAGI (reference sequence). This CDR3 is built from 13 residues. In DNA, the CDR3 is TGTGCCAGCAGGAACAGGGGTATTGAAAAACTGTTTTTT. Amino acids: CASRNRGIEKLFF.

This clonotype was detected only a few times. This rearrangement joins TRBV7-8 to TRBJ2-3; 7 bases map to TRBD2. This CDR3 has 16 residues. The V segment lost 3 bases and the J segment 1 base; nucleotides outside the gene matches: 7. The germline CDR1 and CDR2 sequences are SGHVS and FQNEAQ. DNA for the CDR3: TGTGCCAGCAGCTTTTGGGAGGGAGAGGGCACAGATACGCAGTATTTT. Its translation: CASSFWEGEGTDTQYF.

The chain joins TRBV10-3 to TRBJ1-1; D unclear. This CDR3 spans 15 amino acids. From germline, CDR1 is ENHRY and CDR2 SYGVKD. Deletions cut 3 bases from V and 0 bases from J, with 11 bases between. CDR3 loop: CAISDYGVVNTEAFF. The CDR3 coding sequence is TGTGCCATCAGTGATTATGGGGTCGTGAACACTGAAGCTTTCTTT.

This clonotype was seen at least ten times. V usage is TRBV15 and J usage is TRBJ2-1; possible D gene TRBD2, 5 bases. Germline V gene data show CDR1 as LNHNV and CDR2 as YYDKDF (reference sequence). With 0 bases removed from V and 9 bases from J, the gap between germline ends came to 12 bases. The CDR3 spans 14 residues. CDR3 nucleotide sequence: TGTGCCACCAGCAGAGATCCGGGGTTGAGTGAGCAGTTCTTC. Translation gives CATSRDPGLSEQFF. The full variable domain, with the rest looked up from reference TRBV15 and TRBJ2-1, is DAMVIQNPRYQVTQFGKPVTLSCSQTLNHNVMYWYQQKSSQAPKLLFHYYDKDFNNEADTPDNFQSRRPNTSFCFLDIRSPGLGDTAMYLCATSRDPGLSEQFFGPGTRLTVL.

In nucleotides, the CDR3 is TGCAGCGTCGCGGGGCCCCGCACTAATGAAAAACTGTTTTTT. This codes for CSVAGPRTNEKLFF. V and J are TRBV29-1 and TRBJ1-4, with TRBD1 as a possible D gene (5 bases). From germline, CDR1 is SQVTM and CDR2 ANQGSEA. V was cut by 6 bases and J by 2 bases, with 13 bases left in between. The CDR3 is made up of 14 amino acids.

This clonotype has a count of ten or more. J is TRBJ2-7 and V is TRBV7-2; the D is unclear. From germline, CDR1 is SGHTA and CDR2 FQGNSA. The CDR3 length is 13 residues. The germline V and J ends were trimmed by 5 bases and 3 bases, with 11 bases remaining between them. The CDR3 loop reads CASSPTAFYEQYF. Here the CDR3 DNA reads TGTGCCAGCAGCCCCACGGCATTCTACGAGCAGTACTTC.